This T cell receptor beta chain was sequenced for a study of beta chain features in type 1 diabetes. Study summary: Cell yields, age and gender were similar between patients and healthy donors. Study-wide results and limits: Although PCR might favor shorter templates, it would do so equally in patients and controls.

Isolated RNA was reverse transcribed in full, so expressed TCRB transcripts were sequenced. Deep immunoSEQ sequencing covered naive, central memory and regulatory T cell samples. The table came from immunoSEQ multiplex PCR; TCRdb's copy has only in-frame clones and leaves some out. The data hold about 150,000 clones, with roughly 8% observed a single time. With respect to this clone: The antigen remains undetermined.

A CD45RO/CCR7/CD25/CD127/CD95/CD27 panel sorted naive, central memory, regulatory and stem cell-like memory CD4+ cells. Sequencing was performed on central memory CD4+ T cells from blood. This TCR was sampled from a man younger than 35 in good health.

The CDR3 DNA reads as TGTGCCAGCAGTGGACCGGGGGACTCCTACGAGCAGTACTTC. Translation gives CASSGPGDSYEQYF. The rearrangement links TRBV28 to TRBJ2-5; D might be TRBD2 (6 bases). The J call may be incorrect, as the DNA end agrees better with TRBJ2-7. Germline values: CDR1 MDHEN, CDR2 SYDVKM. There are 14 residues in the CDR3.